Below, 18 T cell receptor beta chains from the same sample are listed, as sequenced in a study of beta chain features in type 1 diabetes. As every portion of the isolated RNA was reverse transcribed, the sequencing read expressed TCRB transcripts. Here immunoSEQ multiplex PCR was the method, and the copy in TCRdb shows in-frame clones only, minus some. The sample consists of hundreds of thousands of clones, roughly 15% of them appearing once. Sequenced sample: naive CD4+ T cells from blood. Receptors originate from a man between 18 and 35 years old in good health.

This clone was counted a few times. The rearrangement uses TRBV13 and TRBJ2-6; D is unclear. V shed 1 base and J shed 0 bases, with 4 bases lying between them. There are 15 residues in the CDR3. Germline CDR1 reads PRHDT; CDR2 reads FYEKMQ (reference sequence). CDR3 residues: CASSLAGSGANVLTF. CDR3 nucleotide sequence: TGTGCCAGCAGCTTAGCGGGCTCTGGGGCCAACGTCCTGACTTTC.

This clone was found a few times. V is TRBV27 and J is TRBJ2-7; D not certain. V was clipped by 6 bases and J by 1 base, with 7 bases between them. There are 12 residues in the CDR3. Germline CDR1 MNHEY, CDR2 SMNVEV (reference sequence). The CDR3: CASSRNSYEQYF. Here the CDR3 DNA reads TGTGCCAGCAGCCGGAATTCCTACGAGCAGTACTTC.

This clone was seen a handful of times. The genes are TRBV28 and TRBJ2-1; D not certain. The V end was cut by 2 bases, the J end by 6 bases, with 14 bases between. Germline V gene data show CDR1 as MDHEN and CDR2 as SYDVKM. The CDR3 length is 15 residues. The chain's CDR3 is CASSLVVADLNEQFF. CDR3 bases: TGTGCCAGCAGTTTAGTAGTGGCTGATCTCAATGAGCAGTTCTTC.

This clone occurred a few times. This chain links TRBV7-9 with TRBJ2-5, with TRBD1 as a possible D gene (6 bases). The J call may be incorrect, as the DNA end agrees better with TRBJ2-7. Germline assignment: CDR1 SEHNR and CDR2 FQNEAQ (reference sequence). The CDR3 runs 15 residues. This CDR3 is CASSLPGAWSYEQYF. The CDR3 DNA reads as TGTGCCAGCAGCTTACCAGGGGCCTGGTCCTACGAGCAGTACTTC.

The chain uses TRBV30 and TRBJ1-6; D uncertain. V was cut by 2 bases and J by 11 bases, with 13 bases left in between. From germline, CDR1 is GTSNPN and CDR2 SVGIG (reference sequence). The CDR3 consists of 13 residues. CDR3 amino acids: CAWSLLSSPPLHF. The CDR3 coding sequence is TGTGCCTGGAGTCTACTTAGTAGTCCACCCCTCCACTTT.

The chain has TRBV7-2 and TRBJ2-5, with 7 nucleotides matching TRBD1. The CDR3 extends over 14 amino acids. Germline V gene data show CDR1 as SGHTA and CDR2 as FQGNSA. J was trimmed by 5 bases and V by 3 bases; bases with no gene match: 6. The CDR3 nucleotides are TGTGCCAGCAGCTTGACAGGGTTGGGCGAGACCCAGTACTTC. This codes for CASSLTGLGETQYF.

This clone was observed a single time. This rearrangement joins TRBV5-1 to TRBJ1-6; D unresolved. Between the trimmed V and J ends, which lost 6 bases and 0 bases, there was a span of 16 bases. This CDR3 has 17 amino acids. Per germline, CDR1 SGHRS and CDR2 YFSETQ. CDR3 sequence (DNA): TGCGCCAGCAAGTCCGAGGACCTGAGCTCCTATAATTCACCCCTCCACTTT. Amino acids: CASKSEDLSSYNSPLHF.

The chain joins TRBV28 to TRBJ1-3; the D gene is possibly TRBD1 (6 bases). V gave up 4 bases and J gave up 0 bases, with 13 bases separating them. Germline lookup yields CDR1 MDHEN and CDR2 SYDVKM. This CDR3 region has 16 residues. DNA of the CDR3: TGTGCCAGCAGTTCCTACAGGGAGTACTCTGGAAACACCATATATTTT. This gives the protein CASSSYREYSGNTIYF.

A remark on this clone: Other DNA sequences in this specimen translate into the identical CDR3. The gene calls are TRBV9 and TRBJ2-1; no definite D call. This CDR3 is 16 amino acids long. Germline values: CDR1 SGDLS, CDR2 YYNGEE. V was clipped by 0 bases and J by 0 bases, with 10 bases between them. The CDR3 nucleotides read TGTGCCAGCAGCGTAGTTGGCGGTAGCTCCTACAATGAGCAGTTCTTC. Amino acid sequence: CASSVVGGSSYNEQFF.

This chain joins TRBV5-1 and TRBJ1-3; possibly TRBD1 for D (5 bases). Between the trimmed V and J ends, which lost 4 bases and 0 bases, there was a span of 8 bases. In germline, CDR1 is SGHRS, CDR2 YFSETQ. The CDR3 has 14 residues. CDR3 DNA: TGCGCCAGCAGCGTGGACAACTCTGGAAACACCATATATTTT. This sequence encodes CASSVDNSGNTIYF. Together with reference TRBV5-1 and TRBJ1-3, the CDR3 gives the full variable domain: KAGVTQTPRYLIKTRGQQVTLSCSPISGHRSVSWYQQTPGQGLQFLFEYFSETQRNKGNFPGRFSGRQFSNSRSEMNVSTLELGDSALYLCASSVDNSGNTIYFGEGSWLTVV.

This clone has a count of ten or more. The chain links TRBV28 to TRBJ2-2; D not resolved. CDR3 length equals 13 residues. Trimming shortened V by 7 bases and J by 6 bases, and 12 bases separated the two germline ends. Germline values: CDR1 MDHEN, CDR2 SYDVKM. CDR3 protein: CASILGGAGELFF. CDR3 DNA: TGTGCCAGCATCTTGGGTGGAGCCGGGGAGCTGTTTTTT.

This clone has more than one count but fewer than ten. The CDR3 region is CASSLLRDRLYEQYF. DNA of the CDR3: TGTGCCAGCAGTTTATTAAGGGACAGACTTTACGAGCAGTACTTC. The chain links TRBV27 to TRBJ2-7; TRBD1 matches 7 bases. Germline V gives CDR1 MNHEY, CDR2 SMNVEV (reference sequence). The CDR3 totals 15 residues. V shed 1 base, J shed 4 bases, and the junction held 7 bases outside the gene matches.

The chain recombines TRBV29-1 with TRBJ1-1, with D tentatively TRBD1 (6 bases). Germline lookup yields CDR1 SQVTM and CDR2 ANQGSEA. The CDR3 sequence is 13 residues long. V lost 8 bases and J lost 4, with 17 bases in between. The CDR3 loop reads CSPVRGGGTEAFF. CDR3 coding DNA: TGCAGCCCCGTCAGGGGCGGGGGCACTGAAGCTTTCTTT.

This clone came up a few times. V is TRBV5-4 and J is TRBJ1-5; no clear D. Germline V gene lookup returns CDR1 SGHNT and CDR2 YYREEE (reference sequence). This CDR3 contains 15 residues. Trimming removed 0 bases at V and 5 bases at J, with 12 bases between. CDR3 amino acids: CASSLEGGVDQPQHF. The CDR3 coding sequence is TGTGCCAGCAGCTTGGAGGGTGGGGTTGATCAGCCCCAGCATTTT.

The sample holds a few counts of this clone. The genes are TRBV7-9 and TRBJ2-2, with TRBD1 matching over 7 bases. The V gene's germline CDR1 is SEHNR and CDR2 FQNEAQ (reference sequence). There are 18 residues in the CDR3. The trim removed 4 bases at V and 5 bases at J, leaving 16 bases unmatched. Written as DNA, the CDR3 is TGTGCCAGCAGCTATCAACCCGGACAGGAAGGTTGGACCGGGGAGCTGTTTTTT. This sequence encodes CASSYQPGQEGWTGELFF.

This clone turned up a few times. This chain links TRBV28 with TRBJ2-4; TRBD1 matches 8 bases. The CDR3 spans 12 residues. Germline loops: CDR1 MDHEN, CDR2 SYDVKM. J was trimmed by 6 bases and V by 10 bases; bases with no gene match: 5. The CDR3 spells CATEDRANIQYF. DNA for the CDR3: TGTGCCACCGAGGACAGGGCAAACATTCAGTACTTC.

This clone has more than one count but fewer than ten. CDR3 amino acids: CASSLSHKDTQYF. In DNA, the CDR3 is TGTGCCAGCAGCCTCAGTCACAAAGATACGCAGTATTTT. V is TRBV7-2 and J is TRBJ2-3; D unresolved. Trimming removed 5 bases at V and 5 bases at J, with 11 bases between. This CDR3 is 13 amino acids long. The germline V gene has CDR1 SGHTA and CDR2 FQGNSA.

Worth noting for this clone: The sample holds other DNA sequences that translate to the same CDR3. V gene TRBV5-1 combines with J gene TRBJ2-3, with D possibly being TRBD2 (6 bases). Deletions cut 2 bases from V and 0 bases from J, with 10 bases between. This CDR3 is built from 15 residues. From germline, CDR1 is SGHRS and CDR2 YFSETQ. DNA for the CDR3: TGCGCCAGCAGCTTACGGGGGACTAGCACAGATACGCAGTATTTT. This sequence encodes CASSLRGTSTDTQYF.